The source of this TCR beta chain is a study of blood T cell repertoires in COVID-19. Overall study: Some COVID-19 samples were acute and others convalescent; all came from the United States, Italy and Spain. PBMCs, B-cell-depleted T cells, or T cells were the source of the cDNA or gDNA that made up the material.

Trimming took 7 bases from V and 5 from J; bases not matched to a gene: 11. The length of the CDR3 is 14 residues. The germline CDR1 and CDR2 sequences are SGHRS and YFSETQ. Original processing notes: Cell counts per sample came from amplifying reference gene primers. The protocol was immunoSEQ multiplex PCR, while the TCRdb copy is restricted to in-frame clones and leaves out a portion. That table is the source of V, J and clone size, and D and trimming were worked out from the DNA. Of about 130,000 clones listed, 79% are singletons. This chain uses TRBV5-1 with TRBJ1-1, with 7 bases that match TRBD1. The sequenced sample was peripheral blood. This TCR was recovered from a man in his forties with active or convalescent COVID-19. This CDR3 reads CASGLGGADTEAFF. Here the CDR3 DNA reads TGCGCCAGCGGTTTAGGGGGCGCGGATACTGAAGCTTTCTTT.